One sample yielded the 15 T cell receptor beta chains listed below, sequenced in a study of blood T cell repertoires in COVID-19. Here immunoSEQ multiplex PCR was the method, and the copy in TCRdb shows in-frame clones only, minus some. The table includes roughly 130,000 clones, approximately 89% detected once. Input material: peripheral blood. Receptors originate from a man between 60 and 70 years old with active or convalescent COVID-19.

The rearrangement joins TRBV24-1 to TRBJ2-5; TRBD2 aligns across 9 bases. J lost 4 bases, V lost 2 bases, and 4 bases had no gene match. This CDR3 region has 15 residues. Germline V gene data show CDR1 as KGHDR and CDR2 as SFDVKD. In nucleotides, the CDR3 is TGTGCCACCAGTGATTCCTGGACTAGCGCAGAGACCCAGTACTTC. Residues: CATSDSWTSAETQYF.

The rearrangement links TRBV9 to TRBJ1-6; 11 nucleotides match TRBD1. J gave up 8 bases and V 3 bases, and 7 bases lay outside the gene matches. The CDR3 contains 16 residues. Germline V gene data show CDR1 as SGDLS and CDR2 as YYNGEE. CDR3 in amino acids: CASSAGQGAIYSPLHF. The DNA of the CDR3 is TGTGCCAGCAGCGCCGGACAGGGGGCTATTTATTCACCCCTCCACTTT.

The chain joins TRBV2 to TRBJ1-1, with D tentatively TRBD1 (5 bases). CDR1 and CDR2 from the germline V gene are SNHLY and FYNNEI. The CDR3 is 12 amino acids. The V gene lost 7 bases and the J gene lost 9 bases, with 15 bases spanning the gap. The CDR3 here is CASTPDKGQAFF. In DNA form, the CDR3 reads TGTGCCAGCACTCCGGACAAGGGGCAAGCTTTCTTT.

This rearrangement joins TRBV15 to TRBJ2-3, with a weak D call TRBD2 (5 bases). Deletions cut 5 bases from V and 1 base from J, with 7 bases between. CDR3 length equals 13 residues. Germline CDR1 LNHNV, CDR2 YYDKDF (reference sequence). The CDR3 DNA sequence: TGTGCCACCAGCGGTAGCGGCACAGATACGCAGTATTTT. This sequence encodes CATSGSGTDTQYF.

The CDR3 loop is CASSQPGQGWGEQFF. CDR3 bases: TGCGCCAGCAGCCAACCTGGACAAGGGTGGGGTGAGCAGTTCTTC. The chain links TRBV4-1 to TRBJ2-1; tentatively, D is TRBD1 (5 bases). V dropped 2 bases and J dropped 9 bases, with 17 bases sitting between them. The CDR3 contains 15 residues. Per germline, CDR1 MGHRA and CDR2 YSYEKL.

The rearrangement joins TRBV24-1 to TRBJ2-1, with 13 positions matching TRBD2. Germline CDR1 is KGHDR and CDR2 is SFDVKD. V was clipped by 3 bases and J by 9 bases; unmatched bases: 7. The CDR3 is made up of 16 amino acids. The DNA of the CDR3 is TGTGCCACCAGTGATAGGACTAGCGGGAGACTTAGTGAGCAGTTCTTC. Its protein product is CATSDRTSGRLSEQFF.

This rearrangement joins TRBV9 to TRBJ2-3; 13 bases are a match to TRBD2. Germline V gives CDR1 SGDLS, CDR2 YYNGEE. With V trimmed by 3 bases and J by 3 bases, 7 bases remained unmatched. The CDR3 loop spans 17 amino acids. CDR3 coding DNA: TGTGCCAGCAGCGGCCCAAAGACTAGCGGGAGGACAGATACGCAGTATTTT. This translates into CASSGPKTSGRTDTQYF.

CDR3 nucleotide sequence: TGTGCCAGCAGAAGCGGGGAGGTAGATACGCAGTATTTT. Its protein product is CASRSGEVDTQYF. V is TRBV6-5 and J is TRBJ2-3, with TRBD2 matching 7 bases. The CDR3 loop spans 13 amino acids. Per germline, CDR1 MNHEY and CDR2 SVGAGI. J was trimmed by 5 bases and V by 6 bases; bases with no gene match: 5.

This chain links TRBV27 with TRBJ2-3; 9 bases agree with TRBD1. V lost 5 bases to trimming and J lost 2 bases; unmatched junction nucleotides: 17. The CDR3 extends over 19 amino acids. Germline CDR1 MNHEY, CDR2 SMNVEV (reference sequence). The CDR3 DNA follows: TGTGCCAGCAGTCCCGAAGGGACAGGGAGGACTCTTCACACAGATACGCAGTATTTT. It specifies CASSPEGTGRTLHTDTQYF.

In DNA, the CDR3 is TGTGCCAGCAGCTTAGTTGGGACAGGGGCCTACGAGCAGTACTTC. Protein: CASSLVGTGAYEQYF. The chain carries TRBV11-2 and TRBJ2-7; 10 bases are a match to TRBD1. The CDR3 is 15 amino acids. Trimming took 1 base from V and 2 from J; bases not matched to a gene: 2. CDR1 is SGHAT and CDR2 is FQNNGV in the germline V gene.

This sequence joins TRBV19 and TRBJ2-1, with D uncertain. V was trimmed by 4 bases and J by 5 bases, leaving 6 bases between them. Looked up from germline, CDR1 is LNHDA and CDR2 is SQIVND (reference sequence). The CDR3 extends over 12 amino acids. CDR3 in DNA: TGTGCCAGTAGTAACTTCAACAATGAGCAGTTCTTC. This encodes CASSNFNNEQFF.

The DNA of the CDR3 is TGTGCCAGCAGCCCCGGACCGGGACAGGGGGCTGAAGCTTTCTTT. Encoded protein: CASSPGPGQGAEAFF. The gene calls are TRBV9 and TRBJ1-1, with 11 positions matching TRBD1. The CDR3 spans 15 residues. After removal of 4 bases from V and 6 bases from J, the junction contained 8 bases not matched to a gene. The germline V gene has CDR1 SGDLS and CDR2 YYNGEE.

This chain uses TRBV11-2 with TRBJ1-4; D not certain. Germline lookup yields CDR1 SGHAT and CDR2 FQNNGV. CDR3 size: 15 residues. Deletions cut 5 bases from V and 0 bases from J, with 10 bases between. CDR3 sequence (DNA): TGTGCCAGCAGCCCCCGGTTCCCAACTAATGAAAAACTGTTTTTT. Its translation is CASSPRFPTNEKLFF.

V gene TRBV28 combines with J gene TRBJ1-2; tentatively, D is TRBD1 (6 bases). The CDR3 extends over 14 amino acids. V was clipped by 5 bases and J by 8 bases, with 18 bases between them. Germline V lookup: CDR1 MDHEN, CDR2 SYDVKM. The chain's CDR3 is CASSPVNRVEGYTF. In DNA, the CDR3 is TGTGCCAGCAGTCCCGTGAACAGGGTGGAAGGCTACACCTTC.

The chain carries TRBV24-1 and TRBJ1-4; TRBD1 is a possible D gene (6 bases). The germline gives CDR1 KGHDR, CDR2 SFDVKD. The CDR3 covers 12 residues. V was trimmed by 5 bases and J by 10 bases, leaving 10 bases between them. The CDR3 DNA reads as TGTGCCACCAGTGGGGGGCCTGGAAAACTGTTTTTT. It specifies CATSGGPGKLFF.